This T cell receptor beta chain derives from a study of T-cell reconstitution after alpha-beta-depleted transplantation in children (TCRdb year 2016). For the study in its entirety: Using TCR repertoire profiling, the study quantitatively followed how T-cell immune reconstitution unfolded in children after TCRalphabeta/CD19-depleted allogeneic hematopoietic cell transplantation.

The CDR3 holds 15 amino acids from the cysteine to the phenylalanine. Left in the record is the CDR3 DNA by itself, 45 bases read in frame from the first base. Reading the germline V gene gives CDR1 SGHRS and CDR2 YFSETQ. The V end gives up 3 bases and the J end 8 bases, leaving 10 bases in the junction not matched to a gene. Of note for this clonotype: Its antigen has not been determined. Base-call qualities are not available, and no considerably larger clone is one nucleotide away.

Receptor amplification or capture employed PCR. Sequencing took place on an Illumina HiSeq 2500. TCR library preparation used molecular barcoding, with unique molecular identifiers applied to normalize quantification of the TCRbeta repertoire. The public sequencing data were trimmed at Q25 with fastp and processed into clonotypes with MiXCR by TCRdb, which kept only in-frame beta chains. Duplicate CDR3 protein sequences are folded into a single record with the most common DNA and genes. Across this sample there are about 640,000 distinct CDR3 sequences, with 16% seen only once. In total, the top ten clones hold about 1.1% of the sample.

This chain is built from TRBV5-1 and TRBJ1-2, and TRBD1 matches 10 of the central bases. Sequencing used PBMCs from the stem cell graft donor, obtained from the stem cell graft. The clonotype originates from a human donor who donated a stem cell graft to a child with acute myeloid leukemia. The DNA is TGCGCCAGCAGCTCACCGGGACAGGGGAGTTTGGGCTACACCTTC. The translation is CASSSPGQGSLGYTF.